These T cell receptor beta chains were read from a single sample in a study of blood T cell repertoires in COVID-19. TCRdb's copy holds only in-frame clones and misses some; the assay was immunoSEQ multiplex PCR. The repertoire includes approximately 67,000 clones, about 90% of them detected once, and more than 5% sits in the top ten. The sequenced sample consisted of peripheral blood. The origin of the receptors is a man aged 50-60 years with active COVID-19. The CDR3 runs from the conserved cysteine through the conserved F or W. Each record gives: J gene, D gene, clone size, V gene, CDR3 protein, CDR3 DNA. The D gene is left open where the match is weak. Clone size is not always given. Where it is, it says once, few, many or a class for expanded clones.

TRBJ2-5,TRBD2,NA,TRBV11-2,CASSPLRGRGETQYF,TGTGCCAGCAGCCCTCTCCGCGGGAGGGGGGAGACCCAGTACTTC
TRBJ1-1,TRBD1,NA,TRBV6-5,CASSSFPGQGIAFF,TGTGCCAGCAGTTCTTTCCCGGGACAGGGTATAGCTTTCTTT
TRBJ2-2,TRBD2,once,TRBV11-2,CASNHKTSGGNTGELFF,TGTGCCAGCAACCACAAGACTAGCGGGGGGAACACCGGGGAGCTGTTTTTT
TRBJ2-7,NA,NA,TRBV11-2,CASRIFLSSYEQYF,TGTGCCAGCCGGATTTTCCTTAGCAGCTACGAGCAGTACTTC
TRBJ1-2,NA,NA,TRBV19,CASVNTGTPNYGYTF,TGTGCCAGTGTTAATACCGGGACACCTAACTATGGCTACACCTTC
TRBJ1-6,NA,once,TRBV4-3,CASSRLQNSPLHF,TGCGCCAGCAGCCGGCTACAGAATTCACCCCTCCACTTT
TRBJ1-1,NA,NA,TRBV12-3/TRBV12-4,CASSLTRGKAFF,TGTGCCAGCAGTTTAACTCGCGGGAAAGCTTTCTTT
TRBJ1-1,NA,NA,TRBV3-1/TRBV3-2,CASSQDGRGWAEAFF,TGTGCCAGCAGCCAAGATGGTCGGGGTTGGGCTGAAGCTTTCTTT
TRBJ2-2,TRBD2,NA,TRBV19,CASSIRGLPNTGELFF,TGTGCCAGTAGTATCCGGGGACTACCGAACACCGGGGAGCTGTTTTTT
TRBJ2-1,NA,NA,TRBV7-9,CAGHTFLGASNEQFF,TGTGCCGGCCACACCTTTCTGGGGGCGAGCAATGAGCAGTTCTTC
TRBJ2-7,NA,NA,TRBV9,CASSVGSSTYEQYF,TGTGCCAGCAGCGTAGGTAGCTCTACCTACGAGCAGTACTTC
TRBJ1-1,TRBD1,NA,TRBV5-1,CASSEQGGVTEAFF,TGCGCCAGCAGCGAACAGGGGGGCGTCACTGAAGCTTTCTTT
TRBJ2-6,NA,NA,TRBV15,CATSRVAGANVLTF,TGTGCCACCTCCAGGGTAGCTGGGGCCAACGTCCTGACTTTC
TRBJ1-2,NA,NA,TRBV29-1,CSVRTAANYGYTF,TGCAGCGTTCGGACTGCCGCTAACTATGGCTACACCTTC
TRBJ2-1,NA,NA,TRBV27,CASSPSGRREQFF,TGTGCCAGCAGTCCATCGGGTAGGAGAGAGCAGTTCTTC
TRBJ1-3,NA,NA,TRBV3-1/TRBV3-2,CASIAAGSGNTIYF,TGTGCCAGCATAGCGGCAGGCTCTGGAAACACCATATATTTT
TRBJ2-7,NA,NA,TRBV28,CASSLGTHDEQYF,TGTGCCAGCAGTCTCGGGACACATGACGAGCAGTACTTC
TRBJ2-2,NA,NA,TRBV9,CASSATQGTNTGELFF,TGTGCCAGCAGCGCTACACAGGGAACAAACACCGGGGAGCTGTTTTTT
TRBJ1-1,NA,NA,TRBV6-2/TRBV6-3,CASSYRDSFPNTEAFF,TGTGCCAGCAGTTACCGGGATTCCTTTCCGAACACTGAAGCTTTCTTT
TRBJ2-7,TRBD1,NA,TRBV28,CASSKVWTGLIYEQYF,TGTGCCAGCAGTAAAGTCTGGACAGGGTTGATCTACGAGCAGTACTTC
TRBJ2-3,TRBD2,NA,TRBV7-9,CASSVTSGQRGDTQYF,TGTGCCAGCAGCGTCACTAGCGGGCAGAGGGGAGATACGCAGTATTTT
TRBJ1-2,NA,NA,TRBV28,CASRTQGVYYGYTF,TGTGCCAGCAGGACCCAAGGGGTTTACTATGGCTACACCTTC